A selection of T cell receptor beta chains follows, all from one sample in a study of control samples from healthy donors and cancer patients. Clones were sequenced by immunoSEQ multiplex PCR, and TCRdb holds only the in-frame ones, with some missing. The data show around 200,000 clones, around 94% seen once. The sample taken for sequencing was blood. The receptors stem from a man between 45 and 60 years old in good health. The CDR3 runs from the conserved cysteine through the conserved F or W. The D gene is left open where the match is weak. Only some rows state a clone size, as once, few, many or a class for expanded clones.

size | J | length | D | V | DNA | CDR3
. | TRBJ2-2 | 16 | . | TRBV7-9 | TGTGCCAGCAGCTTAGTTCTGTGGACTAACACCGGGGAGCTGTTTTTT | CASSLVLWTNTGELFF
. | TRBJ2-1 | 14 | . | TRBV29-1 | TGCAGCGCCCGTCCGCAGGCCGCACTCAATGAGCAGTTCTTC | CSARPQAALNEQFF
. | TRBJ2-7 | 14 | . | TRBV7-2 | TGTGCCAGCAGCTTAGCAGGGTACTCCTACGAGCAGTACTTC | CASSLAGYSYEQYF
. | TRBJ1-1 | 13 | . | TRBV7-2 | TGTGCCAGCAGCACTAGGACGCCCGGAGGGGCTTTCTTT | CASSTRTPGGAFF
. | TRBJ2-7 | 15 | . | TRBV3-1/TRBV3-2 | TGTGCCAGCAGCCTTTTCCCCCCTAACTACTACGAGCAGTACTTC | CASSLFPPNYYEQYF
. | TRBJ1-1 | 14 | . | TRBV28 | TGTGCCAGCAGTTTCGGACAACTGAACACTGAAGCTTTCTTT | CASSFGQLNTEAFF
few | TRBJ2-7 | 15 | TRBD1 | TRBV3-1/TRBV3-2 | TGTGCCAGCAGCCCCCGGGACAGGGTCGGCTACGAGCAGTACTTC | CASSPRDRVGYEQYF
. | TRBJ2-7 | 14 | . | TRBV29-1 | TGCAGCGTTGAGTCCAACGACAGTCCCTACGAGCAGTACTTC | CSVESNDSPYEQYF
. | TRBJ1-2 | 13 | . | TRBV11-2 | TGTGCCAGCAGCCAAAGGGCGCTCTATGGCTACACCTTC | CASSQRALYGYTF
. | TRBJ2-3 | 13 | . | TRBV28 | TGTGCCAGCAGTTTTTCCAGCACAGATACGCAGTATTTT | CASSFSSTDTQYF
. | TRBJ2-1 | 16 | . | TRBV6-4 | TGTGCCAGCAGTGACCCGGGACAATCCTCCCACAATGAGCAGTTCTTC | CASSDPGQSSHNEQFF
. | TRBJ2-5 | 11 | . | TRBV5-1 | TGCGCCAGCAGAGCCGGAGAGACCCAGTACTTC | CASRAGETQYF
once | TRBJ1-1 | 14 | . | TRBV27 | TGTGCCAGCAGAACGGGACGAACGAACACTGAAGCTTTCTTT | CASRTGRTNTEAFF
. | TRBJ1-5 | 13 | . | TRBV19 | TGTGCCAGTAGTATAAGGGTCCTTCAGCCCCAGCATTTT | CASSIRVLQPQHF
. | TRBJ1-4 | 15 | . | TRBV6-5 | TGTGCCAGCACCAGGGGAGGGACAACTAATGAAAAACTGTTTTTT | CASTRGGTTNEKLFF
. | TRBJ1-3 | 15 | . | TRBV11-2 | TGTGCCAGCAGCTTAGATCTGCCGTCTGGAAACACCATATATTTT | CASSLDLPSGNTIYF
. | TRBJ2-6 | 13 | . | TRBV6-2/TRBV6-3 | TGTGCCAGCAGGCCTTCTGGGGCCAACGTCCTGACTTTC | CASRPSGANVLTF
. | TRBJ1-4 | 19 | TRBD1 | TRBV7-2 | TGTGCCAGCAGCTTAGCGCAAGGGACAGGGCGTACTCTTAATGAAAAACTGTTTTTT | CASSLAQGTGRTLNEKLFF
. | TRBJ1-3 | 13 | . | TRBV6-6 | TGTGCCAGTTGGACGGCCTCTGGAAACACCATATATTTT | CASWTASGNTIYF
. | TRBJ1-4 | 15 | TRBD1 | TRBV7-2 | TGTGCCAGCAGCTCCGGGACAGGGGCGGGAGAAAAACTGTTTTTT | CASSSGTGAGEKLFF
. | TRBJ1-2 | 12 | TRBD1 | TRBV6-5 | TGTGCCAGCAGGACAGGGGCGAATGGCTACACCTTC | CASRTGANGYTF
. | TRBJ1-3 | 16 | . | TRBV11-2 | TGTGCCAGCAGCTTAGATGGAGTGGGTGAGGGAAACACCATATATTTT | CASSLDGVGEGNTIYF
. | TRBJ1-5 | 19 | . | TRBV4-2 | TGTGCCAGCAGCCAAGATGCGGCCTCGGGACAATATATGGATCAGCCCCAGCATTTT | CASSQDAASGQYMDQPQHF
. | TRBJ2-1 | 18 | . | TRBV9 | TGTGCCAGCAGCGTCCCCCTGGCCGGGGCGGACTCCTACAATGAGCAGTTCTTC | CASSVPLAGADSYNEQFF
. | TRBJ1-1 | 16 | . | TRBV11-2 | TGTGCCAGCAGCTTAGCCCGGGGCAGGGAGGACACTGAAGCTTTCTTT | CASSLARGREDTEAFF
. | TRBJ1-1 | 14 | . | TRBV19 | TGTGCCAGTAGTATGGTAGAGCCGAACACTGAAGCTTTCTTT | CASSMVEPNTEAFF
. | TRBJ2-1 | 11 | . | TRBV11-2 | TGTGCCAGCAGCCCCGGGGTAGTTCAGTTCTTC | CASSPGVVQFF
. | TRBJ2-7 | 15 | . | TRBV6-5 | TGTGCCACCTCATCCCGAGGCAGCTCAGCCTACGAGCAGTACTTC | CATSSRGSSAYEQYF
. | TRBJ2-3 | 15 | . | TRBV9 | TGTGCCAGCAGCGTGGACTCATCTAGCACAGATACGCAGTATTTT | CASSVDSSSTDTQYF
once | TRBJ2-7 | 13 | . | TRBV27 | TGTGCCAGCAGTCCGAAACAGGCTTACGAGCAGTACTTC | CASSPKQAYEQYF
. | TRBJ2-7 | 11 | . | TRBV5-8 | TGTGCCAGCAGTTCACGCCACGAGCAGTACTTC | CASSSRHEQYF
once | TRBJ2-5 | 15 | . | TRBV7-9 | TGTGCCAGCAGCTTAGAGTTCACAGCACAAGAGACCCAGTACTTC | CASSLEFTAQETQYF
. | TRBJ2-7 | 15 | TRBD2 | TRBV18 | TGTGCCAGCTCCTCCGGGGGGGATAGCTCCTACGAGCAGTACTTC | CASSSGGDSSYEQYF
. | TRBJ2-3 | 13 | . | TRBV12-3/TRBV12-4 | TGTGCCAGCAGTCCTTTGCCCACAGATACGCAGTATTTT | CASSPLPTDTQYF
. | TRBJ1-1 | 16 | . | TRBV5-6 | TGTGCCAGCAGCTTGGAACTGGACCGAGAGAACACTGAAGCTTTCTTT | CASSLELDRENTEAFF
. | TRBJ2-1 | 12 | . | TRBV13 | TGTGCCAGCAGCGCGCGGGGAAATGAGCAGTTCTTC | CASSARGNEQFF
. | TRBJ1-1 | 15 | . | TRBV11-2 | TGTGCCAGCAGCTTTTCGTGGGGTTTGAACACTGAAGCTTTCTTT | CASSFSWGLNTEAFF
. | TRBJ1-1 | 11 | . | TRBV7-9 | TGTGCCAGCAGCTTAGACACTGAAGCTTTCTTT | CASSLDTEAFF
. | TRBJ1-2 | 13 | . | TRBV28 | TGTGCCAGCAGCCGTACAGCCAACTATGGCTACACCTTC | CASSRTANYGYTF
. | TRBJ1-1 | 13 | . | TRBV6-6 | TGTGCCAGCAGTTCAAGACAGGACACTGAAGCTTTCTTT | CASSSRQDTEAFF
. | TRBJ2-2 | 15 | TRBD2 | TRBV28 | TGTGCCAGCAGTTCAACCGGGACTAGCGCCGGGGAGCTGTTTTTT | CASSSTGTSAGELFF
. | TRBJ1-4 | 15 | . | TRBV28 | TGTGCCAGCAGTTTATCCCGGACCCTGAGAGTGGAACTGTTTTTT | CASSLSRTLRVELFF
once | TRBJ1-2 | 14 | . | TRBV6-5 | TGTGCCAGCAGTCCGGACGGATATAACTATGGCTACACCTTC | CASSPDGYNYGYTF
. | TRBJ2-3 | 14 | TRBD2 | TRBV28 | TGTGCCAGCAGTGGGGGACTAGTCGCAGATACGCAGTATTTT | CASSGGLVADTQYF
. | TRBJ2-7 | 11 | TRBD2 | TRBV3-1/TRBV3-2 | TGTGCCAGCAGCCCGGGAGGCGAGCAGTACTTC | CASSPGGEQYF
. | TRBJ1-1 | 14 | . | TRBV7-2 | TGTGCCAGCAGCTTGCGTTGGGGGAACACTGAAGCTTTCTTT | CASSLRWGNTEAFF
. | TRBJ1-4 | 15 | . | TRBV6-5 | TGTGCCAGCAGTATCGGGGGAGCAACTAATGAAAAACTGTTTTTT | CASSIGGATNEKLFF
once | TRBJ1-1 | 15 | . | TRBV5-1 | TGCGCCAGCAGCTTGGAAGCCAGGGCAGCCACTGAAGCTTTCTTT | CASSLEARAATEAFF
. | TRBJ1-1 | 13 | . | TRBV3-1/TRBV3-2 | TGTGCCAGCAGTCCGCACAAGAACACTGAAGCTTTCTTT | CASSPHKNTEAFF
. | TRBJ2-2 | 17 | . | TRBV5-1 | TGCGCCAGCAGCTTGTCCCTCTCCCCTTCCTTGGGCGGGGAGCTGTTTTTT | CASSLSLSPSLGGELFF